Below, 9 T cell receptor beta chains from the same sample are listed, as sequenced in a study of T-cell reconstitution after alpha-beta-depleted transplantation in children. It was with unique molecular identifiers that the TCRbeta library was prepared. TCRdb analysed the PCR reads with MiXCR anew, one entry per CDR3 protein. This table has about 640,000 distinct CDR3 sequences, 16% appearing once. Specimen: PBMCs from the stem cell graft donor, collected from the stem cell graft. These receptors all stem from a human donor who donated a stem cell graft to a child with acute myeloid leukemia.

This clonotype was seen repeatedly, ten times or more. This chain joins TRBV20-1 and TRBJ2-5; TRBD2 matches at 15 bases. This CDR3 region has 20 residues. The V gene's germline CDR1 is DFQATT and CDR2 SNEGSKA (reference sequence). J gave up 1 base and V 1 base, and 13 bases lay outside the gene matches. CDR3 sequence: CSARGPGLAGGRATQETQYF. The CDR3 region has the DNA TGCAGTGCTAGAGGCCCGGGACTAGCGGGGGGCAGGGCAACCCAAGAGACCCAGTACTTC.

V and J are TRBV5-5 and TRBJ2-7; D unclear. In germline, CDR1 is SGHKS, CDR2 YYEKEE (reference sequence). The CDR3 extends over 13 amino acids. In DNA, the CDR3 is TGTGGCAGCAGCTTGTCAAGTATCTACGAGCAGTACGTC. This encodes CGSSLSSIYEQYV.

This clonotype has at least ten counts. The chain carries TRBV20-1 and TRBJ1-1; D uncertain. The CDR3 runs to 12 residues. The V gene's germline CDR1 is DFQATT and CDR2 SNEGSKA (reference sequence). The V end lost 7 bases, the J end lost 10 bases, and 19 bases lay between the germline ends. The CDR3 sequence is CSVIPDPLGAFF. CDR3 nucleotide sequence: TGCAGTGTTATTCCCGATCCGCTCGGAGCTTTCTTT.

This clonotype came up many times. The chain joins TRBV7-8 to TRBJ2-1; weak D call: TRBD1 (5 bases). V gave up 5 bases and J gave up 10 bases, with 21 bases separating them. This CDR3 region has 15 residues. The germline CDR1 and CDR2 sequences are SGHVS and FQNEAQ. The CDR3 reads CASSPEVGPTKEQFF. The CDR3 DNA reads TGTGCCAGCAGCCCAGAAGTGGGGCCAACTAAAGAGCAGTTCTTC.

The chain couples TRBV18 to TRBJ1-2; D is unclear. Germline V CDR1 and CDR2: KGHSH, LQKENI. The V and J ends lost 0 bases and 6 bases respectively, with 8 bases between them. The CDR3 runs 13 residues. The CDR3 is CASSPPPGDGYTF. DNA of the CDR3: TGTGCCAGCTCACCACCGCCTGGGGATGGCTACACCTTC.

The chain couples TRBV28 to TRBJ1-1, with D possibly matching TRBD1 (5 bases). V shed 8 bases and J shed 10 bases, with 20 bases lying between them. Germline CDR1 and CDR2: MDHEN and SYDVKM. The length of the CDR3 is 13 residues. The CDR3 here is CASGPRDAARAFF. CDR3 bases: TGTGCCAGCGGACCCCGGGACGCAGCCAGAGCTTTCTTT. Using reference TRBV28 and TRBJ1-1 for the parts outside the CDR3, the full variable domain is DVKVTQSSRYLVKRTGEKVFLECVQDMDHENMFWYRQDPGLGLRLIYFSYDVKMKEKGDIPEGYSVSREKKERFSLILESASTNQTSMYLCASGPRDAARAFFGQGTRLTVV.

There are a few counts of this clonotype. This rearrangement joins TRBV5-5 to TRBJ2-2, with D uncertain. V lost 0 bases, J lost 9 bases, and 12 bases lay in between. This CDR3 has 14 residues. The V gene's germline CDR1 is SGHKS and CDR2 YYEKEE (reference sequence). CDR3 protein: CASSLVQTSRELFF. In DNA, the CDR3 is TGTGCCAGCAGCTTGGTGCAGACCTCCAGGGAGCTGTTTTTT.

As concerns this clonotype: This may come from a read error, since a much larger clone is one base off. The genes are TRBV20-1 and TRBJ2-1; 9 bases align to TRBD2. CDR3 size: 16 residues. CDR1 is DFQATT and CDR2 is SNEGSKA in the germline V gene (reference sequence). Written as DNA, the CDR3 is TGCAGTGCTAGACCGGCGGGAGGGGCCCTAGGGAATGACCAGTTCTTC. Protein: CSARPAGGALGNDQFF.

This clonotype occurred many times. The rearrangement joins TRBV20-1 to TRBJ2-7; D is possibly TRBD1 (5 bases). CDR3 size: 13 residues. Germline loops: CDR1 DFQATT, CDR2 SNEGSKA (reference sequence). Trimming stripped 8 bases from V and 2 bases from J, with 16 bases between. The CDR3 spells CSSSKGPPYEQYF. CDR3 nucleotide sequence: TGCAGTTCAAGCAAGGGGCCGCCCTACGAGCAGTACTTC.